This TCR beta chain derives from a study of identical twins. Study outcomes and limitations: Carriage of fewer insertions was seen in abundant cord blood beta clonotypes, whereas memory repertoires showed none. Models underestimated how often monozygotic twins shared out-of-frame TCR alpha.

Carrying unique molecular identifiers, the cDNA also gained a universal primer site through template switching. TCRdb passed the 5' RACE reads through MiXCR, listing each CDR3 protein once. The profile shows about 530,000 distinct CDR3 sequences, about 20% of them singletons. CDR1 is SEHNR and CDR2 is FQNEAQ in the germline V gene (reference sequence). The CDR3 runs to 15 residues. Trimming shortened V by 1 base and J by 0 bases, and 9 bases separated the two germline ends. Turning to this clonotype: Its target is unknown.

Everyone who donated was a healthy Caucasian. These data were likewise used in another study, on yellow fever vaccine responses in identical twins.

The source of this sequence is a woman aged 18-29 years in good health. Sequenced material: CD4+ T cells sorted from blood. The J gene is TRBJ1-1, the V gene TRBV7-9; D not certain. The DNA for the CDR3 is TGTGCCAGCAGCTTAGTTCGGCAGTTGAACACTGAAGCTTTCTTT. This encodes CASSLVRQLNTEAFF.